What follows are 27 T cell receptor beta chains derived from one specimen sequenced in a study of regulatory T cells in long-lasting Graves disease. The time point is: newly diagnosed GD, antithyroid drugs for less than 3 months. The TCR library was made from RNA extracted from PBMCs. Arm-PCR of CDR3 regions and iRepertoire HTBI primers were the basis on which TCR beta libraries were built. TCRdb re-called the multiplex PCR reads through MiXCR, storing one row per CDR3 protein. The sample records 350,000 to 500,000 distinct CDR3 sequences, about 15% being singletons. The same data also contributed to another study, on T cells in Graves' hyperthyroidism and ophthalmopathy.

Sample: peripheral blood mononuclear cells (PBMCs), taken at new diagnosis, from a patient treated with antithyroid drugs. These receptors all come from a woman aged 18-30 years with Graves disease.

The rearrangement uses TRBV12-3 or TRBV12-4 and TRBJ1-1; unclear D gene. CDR3 length: 13 residues. The V end was cut by 5 bases, the J end by 6 bases, with 13 bases between. In DNA form, the CDR3 reads TGTGCCAGCAGTGACCCGTGGGAGTCTGAAGCTTTCTTT. Translated: CASSDPWESEAFF.

The chain employs TRBV6-4 and TRBJ2-5, with 8 positions matching TRBD2. Near its end, the DNA agrees better with TRBJ2-1, so the J call may be wrong. Looked up from germline, CDR1 is MRHNA and CDR2 is SNTAGT. The CDR3 sequence is 18 residues long. This chain's CDR3 is CASSDSEPGLVGYNEQFF. DNA for the CDR3: TGTGCCAGCAGTGACTCTGAACCGGGACTAGTGGGGTACAATGAGCAGTTCTTC.

This clonotype was seen repeatedly, ten times or more. The chain has TRBV29-1 and TRBJ1-5; possibly TRBD1 for D (5 bases). V gave up 5 bases and J gave up 1 base, with 12 bases separating them. Per germline, CDR1 SQVTM and CDR2 ANQGSEA. This CDR3 comprises 14 residues. CDR3 nucleotides: TGCAGCGTTCAAACAGGTAGCAGCAATCAGCCCCAGCATTTT. Translating it yields CSVQTGSSNQPQHF.

This clonotype was counted at least ten times. This chain links TRBV20-1 with TRBJ1-1; D remains ambiguous. Between the trimmed V and J ends, which lost 6 bases and 5 bases, there was a span of 13 bases. Germline V gene data show CDR1 as DFQATT and CDR2 as SNEGSKA (reference sequence). The CDR3 runs to 12 residues. The CDR3 spells CSAGELVTEAFF. In DNA, the CDR3 is TGCAGTGCCGGAGAGCTCGTTACTGAAGCTTTCTTT.

This clonotype showed up many times. The chain employs TRBV20-1 and TRBJ2-7; 10 bases match TRBD1. V gave up 3 bases and J gave up 3 bases; unmatched junction bases: 2. CDR1 and CDR2 (germline): DFQATT, SNEGSKA (reference sequence). The CDR3 runs 13 residues. DNA of the CDR3: TGCAGTGCTAGGTGGACAGGGGGCTACGAGCAGTACTTC. As protein: CSARWTGGYEQYF.

This clonotype has ten or more counts. The chain combines TRBV20-1 with TRBJ1-5; no reliable D call. V lost 0 bases and J lost 0, with 6 bases in between. The germline gives CDR1 DFQATT, CDR2 SNEGSKA (reference sequence). CDR3 length: 14 amino acids. CDR3 DNA: TGCAGTGCTAGAGAACGGGCTAGCAATCAGCCCCAGCATTTT. Its translation: CSARERASNQPQHF.

The chain is built from TRBV12-3 or TRBV12-4 and TRBJ2-2, with no clear D. V was pared by 4 bases and J by 4 bases, with 7 bases between. This CDR3 has 13 amino acids. The CDR3 protein is CASSWQLTGELFF. Here the CDR3 DNA reads TGTGCCAGCAGTTGGCAACTCACCGGGGAGCTGTTTTTT.

This clonotype was counted a few times. This may be a read error, as it is one base from a much larger clone. The rearrangement joins TRBV28 to TRBJ2-5, with no clear D. CDR3 length: 13 amino acids. The germline V gene encodes CDR1 MDHEN and CDR2 SYDVKM. The CDR3 nucleotides are TGTGCCGGCAGCCCTAGGGTTCCCGAGACCCAGTACTTC. Translating it yields CAGSPRVPETQYF.

This clonotype was seen a handful of times. J is TRBJ1-1 and V is TRBV30, with D perhaps TRBD1 (5 bases). CDR1 is GTSNPN and CDR2 is SVGIG in the germline V gene (reference sequence). The CDR3 extends over 15 amino acids. The V gene lost 3 bases and the J gene lost 2 bases, with 16 bases spanning the gap. The CDR3 is CAWRAVPGINTEAFF. CDR3 sequence (DNA): TGTGCCTGGAGAGCGGTACCAGGGATTAACACTGAAGCTTTCTTT.

The chain joins TRBV7-9 to TRBJ2-2; no clear D gene. Trimming shortened V by 5 bases and J by 0 bases, and 13 bases separated the two germline ends. Germline V gene data show CDR1 as SEHNR and CDR2 as FQNEAQ (reference sequence). CDR3 size: 16 residues. The CDR3 nucleotides are TGTGCCAGCAGCCCCCCGGTGAGCCCGAACACCGGGGAGCTGTTTTTT. It encodes CASSPPVSPNTGELFF.

This clonotype occurred many times. The chain uses TRBV15 and TRBJ2-3, with 7 bases fitting TRBD2. The CDR3 sequence is 15 residues long. The germline gives CDR1 LNHNV, CDR2 YYDKDF (reference sequence). V trimming: 3 bases; J trimming: 2 bases; junction bases outside the gene matches: 5. In DNA, the CDR3 is TGTGCCACCAGCAGTACAAGACTAGCCACAGATACGCAGTATTTT. Its protein product is CATSSTRLATDTQYF.

This clonotype was observed at least ten times. DNA of the CDR3: TGCAGTGCTAGACAACTAGCGGGGTTCAATGAGCAGTTCTTC. Its translation: CSARQLAGFNEQFF. V usage is TRBV20-1 and J usage is TRBJ2-1, with 10 positions matching TRBD2. The CDR3 runs to 14 residues. The germline gives CDR1 DFQATT, CDR2 SNEGSKA (reference sequence). The trim removed 2 bases at V and 6 bases at J, leaving 4 bases unmatched.

In this sample, this clonotype turned up many times. V usage is TRBV3-1 and J usage is TRBJ2-1; D is unclear. The CDR3 sequence is 14 residues long. From germline, CDR1 is LGHDT and CDR2 YNNKEL (reference sequence). V was clipped by 0 bases and J by 6 bases, with 9 bases between them. The CDR3 DNA sequence: TGTGCCAGCAGCCAAGAACTACAGACCAATGAGCAGTTCTTC. As protein: CASSQELQTNEQFF.

This clonotype was detected ten times or more. This chain links TRBV10-3 with TRBJ2-5; D is uncertain. Deletions cut 4 bases from V and 5 bases from J, with 8 bases between. CDR3 length: 12 residues. CDR1 is ENHRY and CDR2 is SYGVKD in the germline V gene. CDR3 sequence (DNA): TGTGCCATCAGTGCCAGTGTGGAGACCCAGTACTTC. Amino acid sequence: CAISASVETQYF.

This clonotype was counted at least ten times. This rearrangement joins TRBV11-2 to TRBJ1-1; D is undetermined. Trimming removed 5 bases at V and 0 bases at J, with 13 bases between. The CDR3 runs to 15 residues. The germline gives CDR1 SGHAT, CDR2 FQNNGV. The CDR3 DNA sequence: TGTGCCAGCAGCCACCCTCTTGGCGTGAACACTGAAGCTTTCTTT. Its translation is CASSHPLGVNTEAFF.

This clonotype has a handful of counts. The gene calls are TRBV12-3 or TRBV12-4 and TRBJ1-3, with D possibly being TRBD1 (6 bases). Between the trimmed V and J ends, which lost 5 bases and 4 bases, there was a span of 18 bases. CDR3 size: 16 residues. The CDR3 DNA is TGTGCCAGCAGTAGCGCTGGGGGGGCGCAAGGAAACACCATATATTTT. This codes for CASSSAGGAQGNTIYF.

This clonotype occurred many times. The chain is built from TRBV27 and TRBJ1-3; no firm D call. The CDR3 runs to 17 residues. From germline, CDR1 is MNHEY and CDR2 SMNVEV (reference sequence). V gave up 4 bases and J gave up 0 bases, with 16 bases separating them. The CDR3, as DNA: TGTGCCAGCAGTTGGGCGGATCCCCTCCGCTCTGGAAACACCATATATTTT. As protein: CASSWADPLRSGNTIYF.

The chain combines TRBV2 with TRBJ2-7, with D perhaps TRBD1 (6 bases). Trimming cost V 5 bases and J 5 bases, with 16 bases left between them. Germline CDR1 SNHLY, CDR2 FYNNEI. CDR3 size: 14 residues. CDR3 residues: CASSQTGTTDEQYF. The CDR3 coding sequence is TGTGCCAGCAGTCAGACAGGCACTACTGACGAGCAGTACTTC. The full variable domain, in which reference TRBV2 and TRBJ2-7 provide the parts outside the CDR3, is EPEVTQTPSHQVTQMGQEVILRCVPISNHLYFYWYRQILGQKVEFLVSFYNNEISEKSEIFDDQFSVERPDGSNFTLKIRSTKLEDSAMYFCASSQTGTTDEQYFGPGTRLTVT.

This clonotype showed up just a few times. CDR3 DNA: TGTGCCAGCAGTGACCAGTTACAGGAGGCCCAGTACTTC. This codes for CASSDQLQEAQYF. This chain joins TRBV6-2 or TRBV6-3 and TRBJ2-5, with D perhaps matching TRBD1 or TRBD2 (5 bases each). The germline V and J ends were trimmed by 5 bases and 9 bases, with 16 bases remaining between them. Germline-derived CDR1 and CDR2 are MNHEY and SVGEGT. CDR3 size: 13 residues.

This clonotype was detected a few times. J is TRBJ2-1 and V is TRBV30, with 8 bases identical to TRBD2. Trimming removed 0 bases from V and 7 bases from J; junction bases left unmatched: 8. Germline V gene data show CDR1 as GTSNPN and CDR2 as SVGIG (reference sequence). The CDR3 consists of 15 residues. The CDR3 DNA sequence: TGTGCCTGGAGTGTAGGAGCGGGAGTGGGGAATGAGCAGTTCTTC. This codes for CAWSVGAGVGNEQFF. Filled out from reference TRBV30 and TRBJ2-1, the complete variable domain reads SQTIHQWPATLVQPVGSPLSLECTVEGTSNPNLYWYRQAAGRGLQLLFYSVGIGQISSEVPQNLSASRPQDRQFILSSKKLLLSDSGFYLCAWSVGAGVGNEQFFGPGTRLTVL.

In its sample, this clonotype was seen a few times. The chain carries TRBV29-1 and TRBJ1-2; D unclear. Trimming removed 3 bases from V and 0 bases from J, with 11 bases in between. The V gene's germline CDR1 is SQVTM and CDR2 ANQGSEA. There are 14 residues in the CDR3. CDR3 bases: TGCAGCGTTGAGTTTCCCGAAGCTAACTATGGCTACACCTTC. Amino acids: CSVEFPEANYGYTF.

This clonotype showed up many times. This chain uses TRBV7-2 with TRBJ2-3; 9 bases fit TRBD2. Germline CDR1 SGHTA, CDR2 FQGNSA. With V trimmed by 3 bases and J by 6 bases, 10 bases remained unmatched. The CDR3 has 16 residues. CDR3 coding DNA: TGTGCCAGCAGCTTGGCCCTAGCGGGGACCGTGGATACGCAGTATTTT. Protein product: CASSLALAGTVDTQYF.

The sample holds many counts of this clonotype. This rearrangement joins TRBV6-9 to TRBJ1-3; tentatively, D is TRBD1 (5 bases). Germline V gene lookup returns CDR1 MNHGY and CDR2 SVAAGI. Trimming cost V 3 bases and J 1 base, with 10 bases left between them. The CDR3 has 15 residues. The CDR3 spells CASSYTQVSGNTIYF. In nucleotides, the CDR3 is TGTGCCAGCAGTTACACACAGGTTTCTGGAAACACCATATATTTT.

This clonotype was seen repeatedly, ten times or more. In nucleotides, the CDR3 is TGTGCCAGCAGCTTAGACGGGTGGGGTGAGCAGTTCTTC. Its translation: CASSLDGWGEQFF. The rearrangement joins TRBV7-2 to TRBJ2-1; D is undetermined. There are 13 residues in the CDR3. Germline assignment: CDR1 SGHTA and CDR2 FQGNSA. The V gene lost 1 base and the J gene lost 9 bases, with 10 bases spanning the gap.

The sample holds a few counts of this clonotype. This chain uses TRBV11-3 with TRBJ2-7; TRBD2 matches at 7 bases. The germline gives CDR1 SGHNT, CDR2 YENEEA. Trimming cost V 4 bases and J 5 bases; bases outside gene matches: 8. This CDR3 contains 14 residues. CDR3: CASSWGGTWDEQYF. CDR3 bases: TGTGCCAGCAGCTGGGGGGGGACCTGGGACGAGCAGTACTTC. The entire variable domain, with the rest obtained from reference TRBV11-3 and TRBJ2-7, is as follows: EAGVVQSPRYKIIEKKQPVAFWCNPISGHNTLYWYLQNLGQGPELLIRYENEEAVDDSQLPKDRFSAERLKGVDSTLKIQPAELGDSAVYLCASSWGGTWDEQYFGPGTRLTVT.

Worth noting for this clonotype: Possible read error: a much larger clone is one base away. The V gene is TRBV7-8, the J gene TRBJ2-7; D is unclear. V shed 2 bases and J shed 1 base, with 9 bases lying between them. The CDR3 contains 14 residues. Germline V gene lookup returns CDR1 SGHVS and CDR2 FQNEAQ. CDR3 nucleotide sequence: TGTGCCAGCAGCTTATTTGAGACGTCCTACGAGCAGTACTTC. It is translated as CASSLFETSYEQYF.

The rearrangement links TRBV6-5 to TRBJ1-4, with TRBD1 as a possible D gene (5 bases). Germline V gene data show CDR1 as MNHEY and CDR2 as SVGAGI. Trimming left V 0 bases short and J 0 bases short, with 11 bases between. This CDR3 comprises 17 residues. CDR3 bases: TGTGCCAGCAGTTACTCGATCCCGGGGGCAACTAATGAAAAACTGTTTTTT. It translates to CASSYSIPGATNEKLFF.